One TCR beta chain is described in this entry. Antigen: not known. Germline and junction disagree at one end, which may indicate a read error. Three rounds of nested PCR, following a modified ARM-PCR protocol, produced the TCRbeta library. Using its own MiXCR run on the multiplex PCR reads, TCRdb lists one record per CDR3 protein. The repertoire consists of 84,000 or so distinct CDR3 sequences, with around 57% occurring once and the leading ten covering about 15%. The CDR3 spans 13 residues. Germline values: CDR1 SGHNT, CDR2 YENEEA. The record originates from a study of tumor and adjacent non-tumor tissue in lung cancer. Whole-study findings and limits: Normal lung showed higher cumulative top 100 clone frequency than tumor.

No cell sorting was done before RNA was extracted from the tissue. Chemotherapy-naive patients with new lung cancer underwent thoracic surgery in China, August–November 2014. Input material: lung tumor tissue. V usage is TRBV11-3 and J usage is TRBJ2-2, with D hard to call. The sequence came from a man aged 65 to 85 with non-small cell lung cancer. The CDR3 DNA is TGTACCAGCAGTCCCTTGATCATCGGGGAGCTGTTTTTT. Protein product: CTSSPLIIGELFF.